These 5 T cell receptor beta chains came from one sample sequenced in a study of CD8 T cells in ankylosing spondylitis. Study conclusions and caveats: There was a TCR beta motif, made of 7 or 8 highly homologous variants, that appeared characteristic of ankylosing spondylitis blood.

These receptors lack a known antigen. MiXCR was run by TCRdb on the 5' RACE reads, yielding one entry per CDR3 protein. This table holds about 540,000 distinct CDR3 sequences, more than 9.5% found once. Sample: blood, either unsorted or a sorted T cell fraction (not recorded which). Receptors originate from a male donor with ankylosing spondylitis.

Ten or more counts support this clonotype. This chain joins TRBV12-3 or TRBV12-4 and TRBJ2-5; D possibly uses TRBD1 or TRBD2 (5 bases each). There are 15 residues in the CDR3. Trimming stripped 2 bases from V and 1 base from J, with 11 bases between. The CDR3 protein is CASSLLAGTQETQYF. DNA of the CDR3: TGTGCCAGCAGTTTACTGGCAGGGACCCAAGAGACCCAGTACTTC.

This rearrangement joins TRBV3-1 to TRBJ2-1, with 12 bases fitting TRBD2. Trimming removed 4 bases from V and 9 bases from J; junction bases left unmatched: 19. Germline CDR1 reads LGHDT; CDR2 reads YNNKEL (reference sequence). The CDR3 is 19 amino acids. CDR3: CASSLSRGLAGGLWGEQFF. The CDR3 nucleotides read TGTGCCAGCAGCCTCAGCAGGGGGCTAGCGGGAGGGCTATGGGGTGAGCAGTTCTTC.

The chain employs TRBV24-1 and TRBJ2-1, with 7 positions matching TRBD1. This CDR3 is 15 amino acids long. The V gene's germline CDR1 is KGHDR and CDR2 SFDVKD. V lost 5 bases and J lost 6; bases outside the gene matches: 9. CDR3 sequence (DNA): TGTGCCACCAGTGGCCTACAGGGGCTCGGCAATGAGCAGTTCTTC. The encoded protein is CATSGLQGLGNEQFF.

This clonotype was detected a few times. This chain joins TRBV18 and TRBJ2-1, with TRBD2 identical over 12 bases. CDR1 is KGHSH and CDR2 is LQKENI in the germline V gene. The CDR3 is made up of 17 amino acids. Trimming at V came to 5 bases and at J to 6 bases, leaving 11 bases not matched to a gene. This chain's CDR3 is CASSSITGLAGLNEQFF. CDR3 in DNA: TGTGCCAGCTCATCTATCACAGGACTAGCGGGACTCAATGAGCAGTTCTTC.

The V call is TRBV20-1, the J call TRBJ2-7; 7 bases are a match to TRBD1. The junction had 6 bases not matched to a gene; V was cut back by 6 bases and J by 4 bases. Germline V gives CDR1 DFQATT, CDR2 SNEGSKA (reference sequence). This CDR3 is built from 12 residues. The CDR3 region has the DNA TGCAGTGCGGCACAACAGGGGTACGAGCAGTACGTC. This codes for CSAAQQGYEQYV.